Each of the 15 T cell receptor beta chains below was sequenced from the same sample in a study of chemoradiotherapy in HPV16-positive cancers. Produced via immunoSEQ multiplex PCR; TCRdb's table is partial and in-frame only. Of under 70,000 clones listed, 90% are singletons. The specimen comprised blood, sampled from a patient who underwent chemoradiotherapy. The receptors here all came from a human donor with HPV-associated anogenital cancer.

V usage is TRBV5-6 and J usage is TRBJ2-5; D ambiguous. Germline V gene data show CDR1 as SGHDT and CDR2 as YYEEEE. CDR3 length equals 12 residues. V gave up 4 bases and J gave up 1 base, with 5 bases separating them. The chain's CDR3 is CASSRPQETQYF. The CDR3 DNA reads as TGTGCCAGCAGCCGGCCCCAAGAGACCCAGTACTTC.

V usage is TRBV19 and J usage is TRBJ1-1; 8 nucleotides line up with TRBD1. J lost 1 base, V lost 5 bases, and 6 bases had no gene match. This CDR3 comprises 15 residues. From germline, CDR1 is LNHDA and CDR2 SQIVND (reference sequence). CDR3: CASSPGTGPNTEAFF. For the CDR3, the DNA is TGTGCCAGTAGTCCCGGGACAGGACCGAACACTGAAGCTTTCTTT. Supplemented by reference TRBV19 and TRBJ1-1, the full variable domain reads DGGITQSPKYLFRKEGQNVTLSCEQNLNHDAMYWYRQDPGQGLRLIYYSQIVNDFQKGDIAEGYSVSREKKESFPLTVTSAQKNPTAFYLCASSPGTGPNTEAFFGQGTRLTVV.

The V gene is TRBV5-1, the J gene TRBJ1-2; no clear D gene. Between the trimmed V and J ends, which lost 4 bases and 3 bases, there was a span of 16 bases. From germline, CDR1 is SGHRS and CDR2 YFSETQ. This CDR3 comprises 15 residues. The CDR3 protein is CASSPRSPVDYGYTF. DNA of the CDR3: TGCGCCAGCAGCCCGAGGTCCCCTGTGGACTATGGCTACACCTTC.

Details on this clone: The same CDR3 can be traced to other DNA sequences in this sample. The V and J genes are TRBV6-6 and TRBJ2-7; no clear D. Germline CDR1 reads MNHNY; CDR2 reads SVGAGI (reference sequence). V lost 6 bases and J lost 7, with 13 bases in between. The CDR3 loop spans 12 amino acids. The CDR3 is CASSPLAREQYF. In DNA form, the CDR3 reads TGTGCCAGCAGCCCCCTCGCTAGGGAGCAGTACTTC.

The J gene is TRBJ2-2, the V gene TRBV19; D may be TRBD1 (5 bases). The CDR3 runs to 12 residues. V was trimmed by 5 bases and J by 6 bases, leaving 7 bases between them. CDR1 is LNHDA and CDR2 is SQIVND in the germline V gene (reference sequence). CDR3 residues: CASSGAAGELFF. In DNA form, the CDR3 reads TGTGCCAGTAGTGGGGCGGCCGGGGAGCTGTTTTTT.

This clone appeared a few times. The chain combines TRBV11-2 with TRBJ2-7; the match to TRBD1 covers 7 bases. Per the germline V gene, CDR1 is SGHAT and CDR2 is FQNNGV. After removal of 5 bases from V and 4 bases from J, the junction contained 8 bases not matched to a gene. CDR3 size: 14 residues. CDR3 DNA: TGTGCCAGCAGCCTAGGACAGGTCCTTTACGAGCAGTACTTC. Translated, it gives CASSLGQVLYEQYF.

In DNA, the CDR3 is TGTGCCAGCAGACCGGGACTAGCCCTCCTTGCGAACACCGGGGAGCTGTTTTTT. Protein sequence: CASRPGLALLANTGELFF. The chain links TRBV2 to TRBJ2-2, with 9 bases that match TRBD2. After removal of 6 bases from V and 0 bases from J, the junction contained 11 bases not matched to a gene. CDR1 and CDR2 (germline): SNHLY, FYNNEI. The CDR3 loop spans 18 amino acids.

Notes on this clone: Within the sample, other DNA sequences also encode this same CDR3. The rearrangement joins TRBV5-4 to TRBJ1-1; D might be TRBD1 (5 bases). V gave up 4 bases and J gave up 4 bases, with 11 bases separating them. The germline V gene has CDR1 SGHNT and CDR2 YYREEE (reference sequence). This CDR3 is 13 amino acids long. CDR3: CASSRREGTEAFF. For the CDR3, the DNA is TGTGCCAGCAGCCGCAGGGAGGGCACTGAAGCTTTCTTT.

CDR3 DNA: TGTGCCAGTAGTATCCCCAGCCCGACTAGAAGGGAAAAACTGTTTTTT. Translation gives CASSIPSPTRREKLFF. This rearrangement joins TRBV19 to TRBJ1-4; D unclear. V lost 3 bases, J lost 8 bases, and 19 bases lay in between. CDR1 is LNHDA, CDR2 SQIVND, per germline (reference sequence). This CDR3 spans 16 amino acids.

The rearrangement uses TRBV18 and TRBJ2-2; TRBD1 matches 8 bases. With 4 bases clipped from V and 1 base from J, the junction kept 2 bases outside the gene matches. Germline V CDR1 and CDR2: KGHSH, LQKENI. This CDR3 has 15 residues. The CDR3 protein is CASSLGQGNTGELFF. For the CDR3, the DNA is TGTGCCAGCTCACTTGGACAGGGGAACACCGGGGAGCTGTTTTTT. Together with reference TRBV18 and TRBJ2-2, the CDR3 gives the full variable domain: NAGVMQNPRHLVRRRGQEARLRCSPMKGHSHVYWYRQLPEEGLKFMVYLQKENIIDESGMPKERFSAEFPKEGPSILRIQQVVRGDSAAYFCASSLGQGNTGELFFGEGSRLTVL.

The CDR3 is CASSQDPQTTQYF. The CDR3 DNA reads as TGTGCCAGCAGCCAAGACCCACAGACCACGCAGTATTTT. The gene calls are TRBV14 and TRBJ2-3; no clear D gene. V shed 0 bases and J shed 9 bases, with 10 bases lying between them. This CDR3 comprises 13 residues. The germline gives CDR1 SGHDN, CDR2 FVKESK.

In this sample, this clone turned up a few times. The V and J genes are TRBV7-2 and TRBJ1-5; D unclear. Germline V gene data show CDR1 as SGHTA and CDR2 as FQGNSA. The CDR3 has 15 residues. Trimming removed 5 bases from V and 2 bases from J, with 13 bases in between. This chain's CDR3 is CASSLLGSGNQPQHF. DNA for the CDR3: TGTGCCAGCAGCCTCCTCGGGAGTGGCAATCAGCCCCAGCATTTT.

The chain is built from TRBV11-2 and TRBJ1-6; D gene uncertain. CDR1 is SGHAT, CDR2 FQNNGV, per germline. There are 14 residues in the CDR3. V lost 5 bases to trimming and J lost 1 base, with 6 bases between them. DNA for the CDR3: TGTGCCAGCAGCCTAGGGTCCTATAATTCACCCCTCCACTTT. It is translated as CASSLGSYNSPLHF.

This chain joins TRBV19 and TRBJ1-1, with D tentatively TRBD1 (6 bases). Germline-derived CDR1 and CDR2 are LNHDA and SQIVND (reference sequence). Trimming shortened V by 2 bases and J by 1 base, and 11 bases separated the two germline ends. The CDR3 consists of 15 residues. CDR3 in amino acids: CASSINRVQNTEAFF. The CDR3 nucleotides are TGTGCCAGTAGTATAAACAGGGTCCAGAACACTGAAGCTTTCTTT.

The chain couples TRBV6-5 to TRBJ1-6; a possible D gene is TRBD1 (5 bases). Trimming left V 4 bases short and J 7 bases short, with 5 bases between. The CDR3 has 12 residues. CDR1 and CDR2 from the germline V gene are MNHEY and SVGAGI. The CDR3 DNA reads as TGTGCCAGCAGTTCAGGGAATTCACCCCTCCACTTT. It specifies CASSSGNSPLHF.